The T cell receptor beta chain under discussion was sequenced for a study of early stage breast cancer tumors. Study summary: Most invasive tumors, about 80% of the 16, were ER+/PR+/HER2-.

This clone was detected only once. The antigen remains unidentified. Clones were sequenced by immunoSEQ multiplex PCR, and TCRdb holds only the in-frame ones, with some missing. The sample contains approximately 17,000 clones, about 83% of which appear only once. V was cut by 5 bases and J by 2 bases, with 6 bases left in between. Germline values: CDR1 SGHNT, CDR2 YENEEA. CDR3 length equals 12 residues. Study conclusions and caveats: Tumors had 2 to 3-fold higher T cell density than normal breast. Bulk DNA sequencing of unsorted cells missed chain pairing and markers.

This receptor was identified in a person in their 70s with breast cancer. V usage is TRBV11-3 and J usage is TRBJ1-2, with TRBD1 as a possible D gene (6 bases). Source material: blood. The CDR3 loop reads CASSQGNYGYTF. In DNA form, the CDR3 reads TGTGCCAGCAGCCAGGGGAACTATGGCTACACCTTC.